The sample holds a few counts of the clone carrying this T cell receptor (beta chain). The antigen remains unidentified. The CDR3 length is 17 residues. Trimming pared 3 bases from V and 0 bases from J, leaving 16 bases between. Germline V CDR1 and CDR2: MGHDK, SYGVNS. The record originates from a study of T cells after yellow fever vaccination. Study information: Preparing low-cell-number fractions relied on SMART-Seq v4 Ultra Low Input. Whole-study findings and limits: Faster peaking, at day 5 versus 15, marked a secondary response that was weaker. Detected again after the booster were most primary-vaccination clones, at nearly 97% CD4 and 88% CD8. Some clonotypes, a small share, were shared between CD4 and CD8 compartments.

TCRdb passed the 5' RACE reads through MiXCR, listing each CDR3 protein once. The table lists 550,000 or so distinct CDR3 sequences, around 21% of them singletons. The V call is TRBV25-1, the J call TRBJ2-3, with D tentatively TRBD1 (6 bases). The sample here was PBMCs, taken 15 days after the yellow fever booster vaccination. The sequence was obtained from a man under 40 who received the YFV17D yellow fever vaccine. The CDR3 DNA follows: TGTGCCAGCAGTGATTTAGTGGGGGCTCCTAGCACAGATACGCAGTATTTT. Its protein product is CASSDLVGAPSTDTQYF.